This T cell receptor beta chain was identified during a study of blood T cells in healthy people across ages. A sample-barcoded 5' primer and a J-beta primer mix were used in a second PCR of roughly 6 to 11 cycles. Sequencing yielded, for each sample, at least 2.5 million paired-end reads carrying CDR3. Each CDR3 protein gets one entry after TCRdb re-called the 5' RACE reads with MiXCR. The sample holds around 800,000 distinct CDR3 sequences; approximately 44% are singletons and the top ten take about 19%. Sample donors were healthy Caucasian individuals that came from Russia, aged roughly 6 to 100. Total RNA extracted from each sample amounted to at least 6 micrograms. The germline CDR1 and CDR2 sequences are DFQATT and SNEGSKA (reference sequence). The CDR3 length is 12 residues.

The sequencing sample was made of blood. The sequence was obtained from a man aged 55 to 70 in good health. The genes are TRBV20-1 and TRBJ2-7, with D maybe TRBD2 (5 bases). CDR3 protein: CGTRPVLNEQYF. Written as DNA, the CDR3 is TGCGGTACTAGACCTGTGCTCAATGAGCAGTACTTC.